Listed below are T cell receptor beta chains from one sample, sequenced in a study of PD-1 blockade in classical Hodgkin lymphoma. Sequencing used immunoSEQ multiplex PCR; TCRdb keeps in-frame clones, though not all of them. The profile shows around 12,000 clones, almost 90% of them singletons. The sequencing here drew on CD4+ T cells from blood, taken before the fourth cycle of nivolumab. The receptors were gathered from a human donor with classical Hodgkin lymphoma. Each CDR3 is given with its conserved first and last residue. D genes are given only for firm matches. Not every row has a clone size; where given, it reads once, few, many or a size class.

TRBV18	TRBJ2-7	-	-	CASSPPITNEQYF	TGTGCCAGCTCACCACCGATAACGAACGAGCAGTACTTC
TRBV30	TRBJ2-3	-	-	CAWSVGGVGTDTQYF	TGTGCCTGGAGTGTAGGGGGGGTGGGCACAGATACGCAGTATTTT
TRBV28	TRBJ1-6	TRBD1	-	CASRTPGQYNSPLHF	TGTGCCAGCAGAACACCGGGACAGTATAATTCACCCCTCCACTTT
TRBV11-2	TRBJ2-3	-	once	CASTNLWGNGTDTQYF	TGTGCCAGCACTAACCTGTGGGGGAATGGCACAGATACGCAGTATTTT
TRBV5-5	TRBJ2-5	-	-	CASSLSRRETQYF	TGTGCCAGCAGCTTGTCTCGAAGGGAGACCCAGTACTTC
TRBV4-2	TRBJ1-3	-	once	CASSRLGPSGSGNTIYF	TGTGCCAGCAGCCGTTTGGGTCCCTCCGGGTCAGGAAACACCATATATTTT
TRBV28	TRBJ1-2	-	-	CASSPGVVTAVNYGYTF	TGTGCCAGCAGCCCGGGAGTCGTGACAGCGGTTAACTATGGCTACACCTTC
TRBV7-3	TRBJ1-2	-	-	CASSSSPGGYGYTF	TGTGCCAGCAGCAGTTCTCCGGGGGGCTATGGCTACACCTTC
TRBV28	TRBJ1-5	-	-	CASSPWEGWDPNQPQHF	TGTGCCAGCAGCCCCTGGGAAGGGTGGGACCCCAATCAGCCCCAGCATTTT
TRBV6-6	TRBJ1-4	-	-	CASSPGHLLEAEKLFF	TGTGCCAGCAGTCCGGGACACCTCCTCGAGGCTGAAAAACTGTTTTTT
TRBV7-2	TRBJ2-3	-	-	CASRSDGKVTDTQYF	TGTGCCAGCAGATCAGACGGCAAGGTCACAGATACGCAGTATTTT
TRBV4-1	TRBJ1-2	-	-	CASSQENYGYTF	TGCGCCAGCAGCCAAGAAAACTATGGCTACACCTTC
TRBV5-4	TRBJ1-5	TRBD1	-	CASSLTGGRNQPQHF	TGTGCCAGCAGCTTAACAGGGGGACGGAATCAGCCCCAGCATTTT
TRBV18	TRBJ1-5	-	-	CASSPQGLRPQHF	TGTGCCAGCTCACCACAGGGCCTCCGGCCCCAGCATTTT
TRBV11-2	TRBJ2-1	TRBD2	-	CASSSLFSGGADEQFF	TGTGCCAGCAGCTCCCTTTTTAGCGGGGGGGCGGATGAGCAGTTCTTC
TRBV5-1	TRBJ1-4	TRBD1	-	CASSLVGTGAEKLFF	TGCGCCAGCAGCTTGGTCGGGACAGGGGCGGAAAAACTGTTTTTT
TRBV6-1	TRBJ2-2	-	-	CASSEVLGVGELFF	TGTGCCAGCAGTGAGGTTTTGGGGGTCGGGGAGCTGTTTTTT
TRBV18	TRBJ1-5	TRBD1	-	CASSLGTGSIGPQHF	TGTGCCAGCTCACTCGGGACAGGGAGTATAGGGCCCCAGCATTTT
TRBV7-9	TRBJ1-1	-	-	CASSLAPRTTEAFF	TGTGCCAGCAGCTTAGCCCCCAGAACCACTGAAGCTTTCTTT
TRBV6-5	TRBJ1-6	-	-	CASSVGGLRNSPLHF	TGTGCCAGCAGTGTGGGGGGACTCCGTAATTCACCCCTCCACTTT
TRBV28	TRBJ1-2	-	-	CASSLLLLTNYGYTF	TGTGCCAGCAGTTTATTACTGCTAACTAACTATGGCTACACCTTC
TRBV19	TRBJ2-3	-	few	CASRWTLSTDTQYF	TGTGCCAGTAGGTGGACACTTAGCACAGATACGCAGTATTTT
TRBV28	TRBJ1-6	TRBD1	-	CASSLDSGGSDSPLHF	TGTGCCAGCAGTTTAGATTCAGGGGGCAGTGATTCACCCCTCCACTTT
TRBV14	TRBJ1-1	-	-	CASSQVQTSEAFF	TGTGCCAGCAGCCAAGTACAGACTTCTGAAGCTTTCTTT
TRBV6-5	TRBJ1-2	-	-	CASSPGSGGSYGYTF	TGTGCCAGCAGTCCCGGGTCGGGGGGCAGCTATGGCTACACCTTC
TRBV7-2	TRBJ2-5	-	-	CASSWMDSQETQYF	TGTGCCAGCAGCTGGATGGACAGCCAAGAGACCCAGTACTTC
TRBV10-1	TRBJ2-5	-	-	CASRQGDGGQETQYF	TGCGCCAGCAGGCAGGGGGACGGGGGCCAAGAGACCCAGTACTTC
TRBV7-9	TRBJ2-5	-	few	CASSLETEETQYF	TGTGCCAGCAGCTTGGAGACAGAAGAGACCCAGTACTTC
TRBV13	TRBJ2-7	TRBD1	once	CASSPRTTGGYEQYF	TGTGCCAGCAGCCCCAGAACCACAGGGGGGTACGAGCAGTACTTC
TRBV28	TRBJ2-5	-	-	CASSLIRRGEETQYF	TGTGCCAGCAGTTTAATCCGGAGGGGAGAGGAGACCCAGTACTTC
TRBV30	TRBJ1-1	-	few	CAWRLDSSIEAFF	TGTGCCTGGAGGCTCGACAGCTCTATTGAAGCTTTCTTT
TRBV9	TRBJ2-2	-	-	CASSVGWGANTGELFF	TGTGCCAGCAGCGTAGGATGGGGCGCGAACACCGGGGAGCTGTTTTTT
TRBV4-1	TRBJ1-3	-	-	CASSQDWSGSGNTIYF	TGCGCCAGCAGCCAAGATTGGTCCGGGTCTGGAAACACCATATATTTT
TRBV28	TRBJ1-3	-	few	CASSPAPAVGYSGNTIYF	TGTGCCAGCAGTCCCGCCCCGGCAGTCGGGTACTCTGGAAACACCATATATTTT
TRBV9	TRBJ2-1	TRBD1	once	CASSPRTGRGNEQFF	TGTGCCAGCAGCCCCCGGACAGGGAGAGGGAATGAGCAGTTCTTC
TRBV28	TRBJ2-3	-	-	CAVAPRQGTQYF	TGTGCCGTGGCCCCCAGGCAGGGTACGCAGTATTTT
TRBV10-3	TRBJ1-2	-	-	CAISASLDTSYGYTF	TGTGCCATCAGTGCTTCTTTGGACACCAGTTATGGCTACACCTTC
TRBV5-1	TRBJ2-5	TRBD1	once	CASSRGQGARQETQYF	TGCGCCAGCAGTCGAGGACAGGGGGCGCGCCAAGAGACCCAGTACTTC
TRBV7-7	TRBJ2-3	TRBD1	-	CASSQDRGDTQYF	TGTGCCAGCAGCCAGGACAGGGGAGATACGCAGTATTTT
TRBV5-6	TRBJ2-7	TRBD1	once	CASSLVGDRDYEQYF	TGTGCCAGCAGCTTGGTTGGTGACAGGGACTACGAGCAGTACTTC
TRBV5-6	TRBJ1-1	TRBD1	-	CASSLVDREGEAFF	TGTGCCAGCAGCCTGGTGGACAGGGAAGGTGAAGCTTTCTTT
TRBV11-2	TRBJ1-3	-	-	CASSATSPSGNTIYF	TGTGCCAGCAGCGCTACATCTCCCTCTGGAAACACCATATATTTT
TRBV5-1	TRBJ2-3	TRBD2	-	CASSTRLAGSTDTQYF	TGCGCCAGCAGCACAAGACTAGCGGGGAGCACAGATACGCAGTATTTT
TRBV6-4	TRBJ2-3	-	-	CASSVGVGTDTQYF	TGTGCCAGCAGTGTAGGGGTTGGCACAGATACGCAGTATTTT
TRBV7-9	TRBJ2-5	TRBD2	-	CASSLPGLAGGLETQYF	TGTGCCAGCAGCTTACCTGGACTAGCGGGGGGTTTAGAGACCCAGTACTTC
TRBV27	TRBJ1-5	-	-	CASSPWDPPNQPQHF	TGTGCCAGCAGTCCCTGGGACCCCCCGAATCAGCCCCAGCATTTT
TRBV9	TRBJ1-1	-	-	CASSPQQVMMTEAFF	TGTGCCAGCAGCCCCCAACAGGTGATGATGACTGAAGCTTTCTTT
TRBV5-1	TRBJ2-7	-	-	CASSSTGLSSYEQYF	TGCGCCAGCAGCTCGACAGGATTAAGCTCCTACGAGCAGTACTTC
TRBV5-5	TRBJ2-3	-	-	CASSSGTPLRTDTQYF	TGTGCCAGCAGCTCCGGGACACCTTTGCGCACAGATACGCAGTATTTT